This T cell receptor beta chain came from a study of T cell repertoires in cytomegalovirus infection. Overall study context: Both CMV infection and a matching HLA type were indicated by public TCR beta signatures. Study-wide points: Public TCR beta family frequency separated CMV-and-HLA carriers, including in an independent cohort. HLA-C-restricted TCR beta clonotypes specific for CMV led the ex vivo response.

TCRdb redid the calling of the reads with MiXCR, one entry per CDR3 protein. The sample has around 740,000 distinct CDR3 sequences; approximately 34% are singletons. Turning to this clonotype: Antigen: not known.

The sequenced sample consisted of PBMCs. This TCR derives from a human donor in good health (CMV status not recorded). Some clones in this sample may be carry-over from other donors' samples.

The CDR3 spells CASSNRGTTDTQYF. Written as DNA, the CDR3 is TGTGCCAGCAGCAATCGCGGGACCACAGATACGCAGTATTTT. V usage is TRBV5-4 and J usage is TRBJ2-3; TRBD2 might be the D (6 bases). The germline gives CDR1 SGHNT, CDR2 YYREEE (reference sequence). The V end lost 4 bases, the J end lost 2 bases, and 11 bases lay between the germline ends. The CDR3 has 14 residues.